This T cell receptor beta chain was recorded in a study of T cell changes during pregnancy in multiple sclerosis. Libraries were prepared by immunoSEQ multiplex PCR; TCRdb keeps only in-frame clonotypes and omits some of them. The sample holds around 70,000 clones; 85% to 95% are singletons and the top ten take 2% to 2.5%. The CDR3 spans 15 residues. The V gene's germline CDR1 is SGHTA and CDR2 FQGNSA. The trim removed 7 bases at V and 8 bases at J, leaving 14 bases unmatched. This clone was picked up one time. The sample was peripheral blood, taken before pregnancy. The clonotype comes from a female donor with multiple sclerosis, enrolled in a pregnancy study. The chain recombines TRBV7-2 with TRBJ2-3; 8 bases fit TRBD2. Written as DNA, the CDR3 is TGTGCCAGCACCCCCCCGGGGGGGCGGGCGCTTACGCAGTATTTT. Protein: CASTPPGGRALTQYF.